The rows below give T cell receptor beta chains drawn from one sample of a study of T cell responses to AZD1222 COVID-19 vaccine. Produced via immunoSEQ multiplex PCR; TCRdb's table is partial and in-frame only. Of 150,000 to 250,000 clones listed, roughly nine tenths are singletons. Sequenced here: peripheral blood, sampled 28 days after the second AZD1222 dose. The receptors derive from an adult who received the AZD1222 COVID-19 vaccine. Both conserved end residues are part of each CDR3. Fields, in order: CDR3 protein, CDR3 DNA, D gene, clone size, J gene, V gene. The D gene is left open where the match is weak. A row's size may be missing; if present it is once, few, many or a size class.

cdr3_aa: CASSFPLGLPGNTIYF; cdr3_nt: TGTGCCAGCAGTTTCCCCTTGGGCCTGCCCGGAAACACCATATATTTT; d_call: NA; clone_size: NA; j_call: TRBJ1-3; v_call: TRBV28
cdr3_aa: CASSLRDRVYEQYF; cdr3_nt: TGTGCCAGTAGTCTCCGGGACAGGGTCTACGAGCAGTACTTC; d_call: TRBD1; clone_size: NA; j_call: TRBJ2-7; v_call: TRBV19
cdr3_aa: CASSAPPGTSGYEQYF; cdr3_nt: TGTGCCAGCAGCGCGCCCCCCGGGACTAGCGGTTACGAGCAGTACTTC; d_call: TRBD2; clone_size: NA; j_call: TRBJ2-7; v_call: TRBV7-2
cdr3_aa: CASSIWGSGEAFF; cdr3_nt: TGTGCCAGTAGTATATGGGGTAGTGGTGAAGCTTTCTTT; d_call: NA; clone_size: NA; j_call: TRBJ1-1; v_call: TRBV19
cdr3_aa: CASSIAGTDYEQYF; cdr3_nt: TGTGCCAGTAGTATAGCGGGGACGGACTACGAGCAGTACTTC; d_call: NA; clone_size: NA; j_call: TRBJ2-7; v_call: TRBV19
cdr3_aa: CSVYSGSSYNEQFF; cdr3_nt: TGCAGCGTATACAGCGGAAGCTCCTACAATGAGCAGTTCTTC; d_call: NA; clone_size: once; j_call: TRBJ2-1; v_call: TRBV29-1
cdr3_aa: CASSEAAGNTIYF; cdr3_nt: TGTGCCAGCAGTGAAGCCGCCGGAAACACCATATATTTT; d_call: NA; clone_size: NA; j_call: TRBJ1-3; v_call: TRBV2
cdr3_aa: CAISDREVNTEAFF; cdr3_nt: TGTGCCATCAGTGACAGGGAAGTGAACACTGAAGCTTTCTTT; d_call: NA; clone_size: NA; j_call: TRBJ1-1; v_call: TRBV10-3
cdr3_aa: CASSSLAGPTYEQYF; cdr3_nt: TGCGCCAGCAGCTCTCTAGCGGGCCCCACCTACGAGCAGTACTTC; d_call: TRBD2; clone_size: NA; j_call: TRBJ2-7; v_call: TRBV5-1
cdr3_aa: CASSLEYQETQYF; cdr3_nt: TGTGCCAGCAGCTTGGAGTACCAAGAGACCCAGTACTTC; d_call: NA; clone_size: NA; j_call: TRBJ2-5; v_call: TRBV5-4
cdr3_aa: CASSPSGAGGSPEQYF; cdr3_nt: TGCGCCAGCAGCCCATCAGGGGCGGGAGGGAGTCCCGAGCAGTACTTC; d_call: TRBD2; clone_size: NA; j_call: TRBJ2-7; v_call: TRBV5-1
cdr3_aa: CASSSYRVGPGELFF; cdr3_nt: TGTGCCAGCAGTTCGTACAGGGTGGGACCCGGGGAGCTGTTTTTT; d_call: NA; clone_size: NA; j_call: TRBJ2-2; v_call: TRBV28
cdr3_aa: CASSPYMDGNQPQHF; cdr3_nt: TGTGCCAGCTCACCATACATGGATGGCAATCAGCCCCAGCATTTT; d_call: NA; clone_size: NA; j_call: TRBJ1-5; v_call: TRBV18
cdr3_aa: CASGSLDRVTYEQYF; cdr3_nt: TGTGCTAGTGGTTCCTTAGACAGGGTGACCTACGAGCAGTACTTC; d_call: TRBD1; clone_size: NA; j_call: TRBJ2-7; v_call: TRBV12-5
cdr3_aa: CASSVRTSGSVDEQYF; cdr3_nt: TGTGCCAGCAGCGTCCGGACTAGCGGGAGCGTTGACGAGCAGTACTTC; d_call: TRBD2; clone_size: NA; j_call: TRBJ2-7; v_call: TRBV9
cdr3_aa: CASSPRTAANYGYTF; cdr3_nt: TGTGCCAGCAGCCCGCGGACAGCAGCTAACTATGGCTACACCTTC; d_call: NA; clone_size: NA; j_call: TRBJ1-2; v_call: TRBV4-2
cdr3_aa: CASSLVGRQETQYF; cdr3_nt: TGCGCCAGCAGCTTGGTGGGCCGCCAAGAGACCCAGTACTTC; d_call: NA; clone_size: NA; j_call: TRBJ2-5; v_call: TRBV5-1
cdr3_aa: CASSPMGQGNTGELFF; cdr3_nt: TGTGCCAGCTCACCAATGGGACAGGGGAACACCGGGGAGCTGTTTTTT; d_call: TRBD1; clone_size: NA; j_call: TRBJ2-2; v_call: TRBV18
cdr3_aa: CSVGIGPPGSPLHF; cdr3_nt: TGCAGCGTTGGTATAGGACCCCCAGGGTCACCCCTCCACTTT; d_call: NA; clone_size: NA; j_call: TRBJ1-6; v_call: TRBV29-1
cdr3_aa: CASSPGGGNQPQHF; cdr3_nt: TGTGCCAGCAGCCCGGGAGGGGGCAATCAGCCCCAGCATTTT; d_call: NA; clone_size: once; j_call: TRBJ1-5; v_call: TRBV28
cdr3_aa: CASSPDSSNEQFF; cdr3_nt: TGTGCCAGCAGTCCCGACAGCTCCAATGAGCAGTTCTTC; d_call: NA; clone_size: NA; j_call: TRBJ2-1; v_call: TRBV28
cdr3_aa: CASSLRQADSGNTIYF; cdr3_nt: TGTGCCAGCTCCCTGCGACAGGCAGACTCTGGAAACACCATATATTTT; d_call: NA; clone_size: once; j_call: TRBJ1-3; v_call: TRBV2
cdr3_aa: CASSEQAGGRNQPQHF; cdr3_nt: TGTGCCAGCAGTGAACAGGCAGGGGGCCGGAATCAGCCCCAGCATTTT; d_call: TRBD1; clone_size: NA; j_call: TRBJ1-5; v_call: TRBV2
cdr3_aa: CASSTDGRRLAGKSRNIQYF; cdr3_nt: TGTGCCAGCAGCACCGACGGACGGCGACTAGCGGGAAAGTCGAGAAACATTCAGTACTTC; d_call: TRBD2; clone_size: NA; j_call: TRBJ2-4; v_call: TRBV11-3
cdr3_aa: CASSVGASSGRHYEQYF; cdr3_nt: TGTGCCAGCAGCGTAGGGGCGTCTAGCGGGAGACATTACGAGCAGTACTTC; d_call: TRBD2; clone_size: NA; j_call: TRBJ2-7; v_call: TRBV9
cdr3_aa: CASSSDPPGQGAGTEAFF; cdr3_nt: TGCGCCAGCAGCTCAGACCCTCCGGGACAGGGGGCGGGAACTGAAGCTTTCTTT; d_call: TRBD1; clone_size: NA; j_call: TRBJ1-1; v_call: TRBV5-1
cdr3_aa: CASSGAREGKNIQYF; cdr3_nt: TGTGCCAGCAGCGGCGCCCGGGAAGGCAAAAACATTCAGTACTTC; d_call: NA; clone_size: NA; j_call: TRBJ2-4; v_call: TRBV7-8
cdr3_aa: CASSYLNSPLHF; cdr3_nt: TGTGCCAGTAGTTATCTAAATTCACCCCTCCACTTT; d_call: NA; clone_size: once; j_call: TRBJ1-6; v_call: TRBV19
cdr3_aa: CASSQVLGYGNTIYF; cdr3_nt: TGTGCCAGCAGCCAAGTTCTGGGGTATGGAAACACCATATATTTT; d_call: NA; clone_size: once; j_call: TRBJ1-3; v_call: TRBV3-1/TRBV3-2
cdr3_aa: CASSPNPGQRTSPLHF; cdr3_nt: TGTGCCAGCAGTCCAAACCCCGGACAAAGAACCTCACCCCTCCACTTT; d_call: NA; clone_size: NA; j_call: TRBJ1-6; v_call: TRBV27
cdr3_aa: CASSQGAGKRYNEQFF; cdr3_nt: TGTGCCAGCAGCCAAGGAGCGGGAAAGCGGTACAATGAGCAGTTCTTC; d_call: TRBD2; clone_size: NA; j_call: TRBJ2-1; v_call: TRBV3-1/TRBV3-2
cdr3_aa: CASSQDLWGGDSNQPQHF; cdr3_nt: TGCGCCAGCAGCCAAGATCTATGGGGCGGAGATAGCAATCAGCCCCAGCATTTT; d_call: NA; clone_size: few; j_call: TRBJ1-5; v_call: TRBV4-1
cdr3_aa: CASSTQGGNTIYF; cdr3_nt: TGCGCCAGCAGTACCCAGGGAGGAAACACCATATATTTT; d_call: NA; clone_size: NA; j_call: TRBJ1-3; v_call: TRBV5-1
cdr3_aa: CASTAGWNSPLHF; cdr3_nt: TGTGCCAGCACGGCAGGGTGGAATTCACCCCTCCACTTT; d_call: NA; clone_size: once; j_call: TRBJ1-6; v_call: TRBV9
cdr3_aa: CASSDWGSSYNSPLHF; cdr3_nt: TGCGCCAGCAGTGACTGGGGAAGCTCCTATAATTCACCCCTCCACTTT; d_call: NA; clone_size: once; j_call: TRBJ1-6; v_call: TRBV10-2
cdr3_aa: CASHRGSTTNEKLFF; cdr3_nt: TGTGCCAGCCACAGGGGGTCCACAACTAATGAAAAACTGTTTTTT; d_call: TRBD1; clone_size: NA; j_call: TRBJ1-4; v_call: TRBV28
cdr3_aa: CASSLGSGSGNTIYF; cdr3_nt: TGTGCCAGCAGCTTGGGTTCCGGGTCTGGAAACACCATATATTTT; d_call: NA; clone_size: NA; j_call: TRBJ1-3; v_call: TRBV5-5
cdr3_aa: CASSQDPGSSGNTIYF; cdr3_nt: TGCGCCAGCAGCCAAGATCCGGGCAGCTCTGGAAACACCATATATTTT; d_call: NA; clone_size: NA; j_call: TRBJ1-3; v_call: TRBV4-1
cdr3_aa: CASSSRPLQPQHF; cdr3_nt: TGTGCCAGCAGCTCACGTCCGTTGCAGCCCCAGCATTTT; d_call: NA; clone_size: NA; j_call: TRBJ1-5; v_call: TRBV7-8
cdr3_aa: CASSRGSGSSYNEQFF; cdr3_nt: TGCGCCAGCAGCCGCGGAAGCGGGAGCTCCTACAATGAGCAGTTCTTC; d_call: TRBD2; clone_size: NA; j_call: TRBJ2-1; v_call: TRBV5-1
cdr3_aa: CASSLSAGAYGYTF; cdr3_nt: TGTGCCAGCAGTTTGAGTGCAGGGGCCTATGGCTACACCTTC; d_call: NA; clone_size: once; j_call: TRBJ1-2; v_call: TRBV28
cdr3_aa: CASSRDPQDTQYF; cdr3_nt: TGTGCCAGCAGTCGGGACCCTCAAGATACGCAGTATTTT; d_call: NA; clone_size: NA; j_call: TRBJ2-3; v_call: TRBV6-5